This T cell receptor beta chain is from a study of CD4 T cells in relation to SARS-CoV-2 and coronaviruses. The study, taken as a whole, reports: No crossreactivity against non-spike viral proteins was tested here.

Looked up from germline, CDR1 is SGHRS and CDR2 is YFSETQ. There are 12 residues in the CDR3. V lost 3 bases and J lost 6, with 9 bases in between. Before the COVID-19 pandemic, during about 2010-2018, CD4+ T cells were taken from unexposed donors. Isolation of CD4+ T cells took place after about eleven days in culture. Approximately 1.8 million PBMCs per well were cultured with around 9.2 IU/ml IL-2. Concerning this clone: Its antigen is undetermined.

Generated by immunoSEQ multiplex PCR, the TCRdb table keeps only in-frame clones and is missing some. The data contain around 26,000 clones, about 80% of them singletons. This clonotype originated in a human donor in good health. Sequences were obtained from CD4+ T cells from PBMCs, cultured in vitro. The chain combines TRBV5-1 with TRBJ1-2, with D perhaps matching TRBD1 (6 bases). CDR3 sequence reads: CASSWGQDGYTF. The CDR3 DNA is TGCGCCAGCAGCTGGGGGCAAGATGGCTACACCTTC.